These 15 T cell receptor beta chains came from one sample sequenced in a study. Using its own MiXCR run on the RT-PCR reads, TCRdb lists one record per CDR3 protein. This table has 650,000 to 800,000 distinct CDR3 sequences, 11% to 15% appearing once. Sample: memory CD4+ T cells from blood. Receptors originate from a female donor in good health, serving as a healthy control.

This clonotype was counted only a few times. V usage is TRBV27 and J usage is TRBJ2-3; 8 nucleotides align to TRBD2. V lost 5 bases to trimming and J lost 3 bases; unmatched junction nucleotides: 7. The CDR3 runs 15 residues. Germline V gene sequence: CDR1 MNHEY, CDR2 SMNVEV (reference sequence). CDR3 sequence reads: CASSTRSGSTDTQYF. As DNA, the CDR3 is TGTGCCAGCAGTACTCGGAGCGGGAGTACAGATACGCAGTATTTT.

This clonotype was recorded at least ten times. V and J are TRBV7-2 and TRBJ2-2, with D perhaps being TRBD1 or TRBD2 (8 bases each). The length of the CDR3 is 15 residues. V lost 5 bases, J lost 5 bases, and 15 bases lay in between. CDR1 and CDR2 (germline): SGHTA, FQGNSA. In nucleotides, the CDR3 is TGTGCCAGCAGCGGACAGGGACTAGGAACCGGGGAGCTGTTTTTT. It specifies CASSGQGLGTGELFF.

V is TRBV7-9 and J is TRBJ1-2, with D tentatively TRBD1 (6 bases). The V gene lost 6 bases and the J gene lost 1 base, with 15 bases spanning the gap. Germline V gene sequence: CDR1 SEHNR, CDR2 FQNEAQ (reference sequence). CDR3 size: 15 residues. The CDR3 sequence: CASSPWTEINYGYTF. CDR3 nucleotides: TGTGCCAGCAGTCCGTGGACAGAAATTAACTATGGCTACACCTTC.

This clonotype was seen a handful of times. V is TRBV12-3 or TRBV12-4 and J is TRBJ1-4; TRBD1 might be the D (5 bases). This CDR3 has 13 amino acids. Trimming removed 4 bases from V and 6 bases from J, with 9 bases in between. As DNA, the CDR3 is TGTGCCAGCAGTTCTCAGGGATATGAAAAACTGTTTTTT. Translated: CASSSQGYEKLFF.

This clonotype was counted only a few times. The chain combines TRBV27 with TRBJ2-1; unclear D gene. The CDR3 has 15 amino acids. Deletions cut 7 bases from V and 6 bases from J, with 19 bases between. Germline assignment: CDR1 MNHEY and CDR2 SMNVEV (reference sequence). CDR3 sequence (DNA): TGTGCCAGCACCAAAATAGACTCGAGAACCAATGAGCAGTTCTTC. This encodes CASTKIDSRTNEQFF.

This clonotype was detected only a few times. The J gene is TRBJ1-2, the V gene TRBV5-6; perhaps TRBD1 as D (6 bases). This CDR3 is 13 amino acids long. Trimming pared 4 bases from V and 4 bases from J, leaving 11 bases between. Per germline, CDR1 SGHDT and CDR2 YYEEEE. DNA for the CDR3: TGTGCCAGCAGCATGGGGGCTGGCTATGGCTACACCTTC. It yields the protein CASSMGAGYGYTF.

This clonotype was seen only a few times. The chain links TRBV5-1 to TRBJ1-2, with D maybe TRBD1 (6 bases). Germline CDR1 reads SGHRS; CDR2 reads YFSETQ. V lost 5 bases, J lost 8 bases, and 19 bases lay in between. CDR3 length: 14 amino acids. CDR3 region: CASRAAGVSPGYTF. CDR3 coding DNA: TGCGCCAGCAGAGCGGCAGGGGTAAGCCCCGGCTACACCTTC.

This chain connects TRBV5-1 to TRBJ2-5; D is tentatively TRBD1 or TRBD2 (5 bases each). The CDR3 spans 14 residues. Germline V gene data show CDR1 as SGHRS and CDR2 as YFSETQ. V shed 2 bases and J shed 4 bases, with 12 bases lying between them. The CDR3 region is CASSLGTVGETQYF. CDR3 DNA: TGCGCCAGCAGCTTAGGGACCGTGGGAGAGACCCAGTACTTC.

In this sample, this clonotype turned up many times. This sequence joins TRBV28 and TRBJ1-6, with a weak D call TRBD1 (5 bases). In germline, CDR1 is MDHEN, CDR2 SYDVKM. This CDR3 has 12 amino acids. Trimming took 9 bases from V and 7 from J, leaving 10 bases between them. CDR3 sequence (DNA): TGTGCCAGTAGCCGACAGAATTCACCCCTCCACTTT. Translated, it gives CASSRQNSPLHF.

This clonotype was counted ten times or more. The chain combines TRBV6-5 with TRBJ2-6, with 10 bases that match TRBD1. CDR3 length: 17 amino acids. Germline V gene sequence: CDR1 MNHEY, CDR2 SVGAGI. The J segment lost 4 bases and the V segment lost 5 bases, leaving 8 bases of the junction unmatched. CDR3 sequence: CASSPRQGAGGANVLTF. CDR3 bases: TGTGCCAGCAGTCCCCGACAGGGGGCGGGGGGGGCCAACGTCCTGACTTTC.

The chain links TRBV5-1 to TRBJ1-1, with 8 positions matching TRBD1. Germline CDR1 reads SGHRS; CDR2 reads YFSETQ. This CDR3 is 14 amino acids long. Losses at the gene ends were 1 base for V and 8 bases for J; bases not matched to a gene: 7. CDR3 coding DNA: TGCGCCAGCAGCTTGAGGCAGGGGGCGAAAGAAGCTTTCTTT. Translation: CASSLRQGAKEAFF. Full variable domain (missing parts from reference TRBV5-1 and TRBJ1-1): KAGVTQTPRYLIKTRGQQVTLSCSPISGHRSVSWYQQTPGQGLQFLFEYFSETQRNKGNFPGRFSGRQFSNSRSEMNVSTLELGDSALYLCASSLRQGAKEAFFGQGTRLTVV.

The rearrangement joins TRBV6-2 or TRBV6-3 to TRBJ2-3; D call uncertain. Trimming took 5 bases from V and 2 from J, leaving 8 bases between them. Germline CDR1 MNHEY, CDR2 SVGEGT. The CDR3 runs 13 residues. CDR3 nucleotide sequence: TGTGCCAGCAGTCTCCACCTCACAGATACGCAGTATTTT. This gives the protein CASSLHLTDTQYF.

This clonotype has only a few counts. V is TRBV29-1 and J is TRBJ1-2; perhaps TRBD1 as D (6 bases). CDR3 length: 13 residues. V dropped 7 bases and J dropped 5 bases, with 17 bases sitting between them. Germline CDR1 reads SQVTM; CDR2 reads ANQGSEA. The CDR3 bases are TGCAGCGCACAAACGGCAGGGGTTTATGGCTACACCTTC. It codes for CSAQTAGVYGYTF.

The gene calls are TRBV24-1 and TRBJ2-2; D possibly corresponds to TRBD1 (6 bases). There are 15 residues in the CDR3. The V gene's germline CDR1 is KGHDR and CDR2 SFDVKD. Trimming left V 4 bases short and J 5 bases short, with 13 bases between. Here the CDR3 reads CATSDPGTSTGELFF. In DNA, the CDR3 is TGTGCCACCAGTGACCCCGGGACAAGTACCGGGGAGCTGTTTTTT.

CDR3 sequence (DNA): TGTGCCAGCAGCTCGCAGGGACAGGGGATTAATCAGCCCCAGCATTTT. Its translation is CASSSQGQGINQPQHF. The chain combines TRBV7-8 with TRBJ1-5; 10 bases map to TRBD1. Losses at the gene ends were 4 bases for V and 4 bases for J; bases not matched to a gene: 7. Germline lookup yields CDR1 SGHVS and CDR2 FQNEAQ. This CDR3 is built from 16 residues. Drawing the rest from reference TRBV7-8 and TRBJ1-5, the complete variable domain is GAGVSQSPRYKVAKRGQDVALRCDPISGHVSLFWYQQALGQGPEFLTYFQNEAQLDKSGLPSDRFFAERPEGSVSTLKIQRTQQEDSAVYLCASSSQGQGINQPQHFGDGTRLSIL.